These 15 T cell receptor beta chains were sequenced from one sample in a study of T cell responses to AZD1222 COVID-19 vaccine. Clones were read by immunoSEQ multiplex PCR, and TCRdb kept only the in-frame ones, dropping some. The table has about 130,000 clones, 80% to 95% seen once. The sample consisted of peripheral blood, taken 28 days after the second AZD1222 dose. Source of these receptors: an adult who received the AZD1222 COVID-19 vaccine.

The CDR3: CASSLDFRGDNSPLHF. Written as DNA, the CDR3 is TGCGCCAGCAGCTTGGATTTTAGGGGAGATAATTCACCCCTCCACTTT. V usage is TRBV5-1 and J usage is TRBJ1-6; tentative D call: TRBD1 (5 bases). Germline CDR1 reads SGHRS; CDR2 reads YFSETQ. This CDR3 is 16 amino acids long. The ends were cut back, 0 bases at V and 5 bases at J, with 12 bases in the middle.

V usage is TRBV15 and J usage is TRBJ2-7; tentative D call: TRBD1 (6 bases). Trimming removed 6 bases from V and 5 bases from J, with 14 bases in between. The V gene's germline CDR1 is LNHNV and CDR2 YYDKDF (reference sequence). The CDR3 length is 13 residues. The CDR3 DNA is TGTGCCACCAGAATGGCAGGGGCCCACGAGCAGTACTTC. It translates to CATRMAGAHEQYF.

The chain's CDR3 is CASSETGNSGANVLTF. In nucleotides, the CDR3 is TGTGCCAGCAGTGAGACAGGGAACTCTGGGGCCAACGTCCTGACTTTC. The chain combines TRBV6-4 with TRBJ2-6; 7 bases are a match to TRBD1. CDR1 and CDR2 from the germline V gene are MRHNA and SNTAGT. This CDR3 spans 16 amino acids. Losses at the gene ends were 3 bases for V and 0 bases for J; bases not matched to a gene: 2.

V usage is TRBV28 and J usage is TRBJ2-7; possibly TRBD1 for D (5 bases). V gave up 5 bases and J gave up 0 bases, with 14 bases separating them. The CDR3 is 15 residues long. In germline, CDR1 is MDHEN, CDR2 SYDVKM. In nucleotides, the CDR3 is TGTGCCAGCAGTAACTGGGGCGGCACCTCCTACGAGCAGTACTTC. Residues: CASSNWGGTSYEQYF.

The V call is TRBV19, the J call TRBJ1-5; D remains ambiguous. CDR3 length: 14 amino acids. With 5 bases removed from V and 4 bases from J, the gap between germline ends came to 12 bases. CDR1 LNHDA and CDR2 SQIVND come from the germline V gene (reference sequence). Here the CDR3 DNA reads TGTGCCAGTAGTCCAGTCTTGTTAAATCAGCCCCAGCATTTT. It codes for CASSPVLLNQPQHF. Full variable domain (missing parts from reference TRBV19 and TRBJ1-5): DGGITQSPKYLFRKEGQNVTLSCEQNLNHDAMYWYRQDPGQGLRLIYYSQIVNDFQKGDIAEGYSVSREKKESFPLTVTSAQKNPTAFYLCASSPVLLNQPQHFGDGTRLSIL.

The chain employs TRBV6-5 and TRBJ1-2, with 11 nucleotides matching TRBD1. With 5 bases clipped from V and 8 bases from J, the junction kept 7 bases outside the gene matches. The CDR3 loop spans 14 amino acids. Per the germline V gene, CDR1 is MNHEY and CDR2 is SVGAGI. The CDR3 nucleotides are TGTGCCAGCAGTCCCGGACAGGGGGCATGGGGCTACACCTTC. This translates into CASSPGQGAWGYTF.

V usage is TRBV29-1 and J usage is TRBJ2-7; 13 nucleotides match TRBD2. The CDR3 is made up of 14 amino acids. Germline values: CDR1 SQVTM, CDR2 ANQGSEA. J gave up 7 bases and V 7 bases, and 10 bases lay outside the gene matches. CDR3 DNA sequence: TGCAGCGCAGTACTAGCGGGAGGGCCTAGGGAGCAGTACTTC. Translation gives CSAVLAGGPREQYF.

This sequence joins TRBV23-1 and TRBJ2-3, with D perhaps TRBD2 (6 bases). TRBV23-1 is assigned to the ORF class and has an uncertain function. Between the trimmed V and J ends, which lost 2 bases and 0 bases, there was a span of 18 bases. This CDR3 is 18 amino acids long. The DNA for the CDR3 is TGCGCCAGCAGTCAACGACAAATACCCGGGACTAGCACAGATACGCAGTATTTT. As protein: CASSQRQIPGTSTDTQYF.

The CDR3 region has the DNA TGTGCCAGCAGCCGGCTAGCGGGGATCTACAATGAGCAGTTCTTC. It translates to CASSRLAGIYNEQFF. The chain uses TRBV11-2 and TRBJ2-1; 9 bases fit TRBD2. Trimming removed 5 bases from V and 3 bases from J; junction bases left unmatched: 5. The CDR3 is 15 amino acids. Germline V gives CDR1 SGHAT, CDR2 FQNNGV.

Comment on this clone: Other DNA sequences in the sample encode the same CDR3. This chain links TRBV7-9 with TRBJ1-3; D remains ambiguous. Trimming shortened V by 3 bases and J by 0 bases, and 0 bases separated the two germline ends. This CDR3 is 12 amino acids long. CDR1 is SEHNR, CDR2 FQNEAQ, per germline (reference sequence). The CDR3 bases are TGTGCCAGCAGCTTCTCTGGAAACACCATATATTTT. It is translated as CASSFSGNTIYF. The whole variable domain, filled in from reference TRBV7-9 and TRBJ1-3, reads DTGVSQNPRHKITKRGQNVTFRCDPISEHNRLYWYRQTLGQGPEFLTYFQNEAQLEKSRLLSDRFSAERPKGSFSTLEIQRTEQGDSAMYLCASSFSGNTIYFGEGSWLTVV.

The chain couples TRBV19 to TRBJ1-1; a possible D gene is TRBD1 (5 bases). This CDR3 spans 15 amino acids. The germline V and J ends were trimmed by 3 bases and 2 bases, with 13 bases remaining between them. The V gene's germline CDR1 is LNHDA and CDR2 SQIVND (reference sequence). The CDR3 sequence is CASSMAGTGNTEAFF. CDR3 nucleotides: TGTGCCAGTAGTATGGCTGGGACGGGAAACACTGAAGCTTTCTTT.

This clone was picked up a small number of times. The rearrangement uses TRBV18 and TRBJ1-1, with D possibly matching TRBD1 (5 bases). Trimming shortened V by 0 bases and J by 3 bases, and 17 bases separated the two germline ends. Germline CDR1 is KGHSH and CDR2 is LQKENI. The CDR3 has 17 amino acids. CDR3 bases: TGTGCCAGCTCACCACCGTACGGGGCGCCGGGTGACACTGAAGCTTTCTTT. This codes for CASSPPYGAPGDTEAFF.

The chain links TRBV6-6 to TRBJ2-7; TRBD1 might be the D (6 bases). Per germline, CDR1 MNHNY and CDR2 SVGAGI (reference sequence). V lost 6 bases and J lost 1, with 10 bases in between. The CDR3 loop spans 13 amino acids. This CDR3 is CASSRGQSYEQYF. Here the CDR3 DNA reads TGTGCCAGCAGCCGCGGACAGTCCTACGAGCAGTACTTC.

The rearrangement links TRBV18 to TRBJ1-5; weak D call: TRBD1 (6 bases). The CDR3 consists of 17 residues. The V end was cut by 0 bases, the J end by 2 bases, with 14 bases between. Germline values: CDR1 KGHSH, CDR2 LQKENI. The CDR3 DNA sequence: TGTGCCAGCTCACCACCCCAAACAGGGCGGGGCAATCAGCCCCAGCATTTT. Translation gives CASSPPQTGRGNQPQHF.

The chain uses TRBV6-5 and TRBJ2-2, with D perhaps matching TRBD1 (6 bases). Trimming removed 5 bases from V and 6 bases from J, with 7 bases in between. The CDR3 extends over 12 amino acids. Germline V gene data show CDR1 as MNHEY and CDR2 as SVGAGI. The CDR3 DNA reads TGTGCCAGCAGTACAGGGTCCGGGGAGCTGTTTTTT. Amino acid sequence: CASSTGSGELFF.